This T cell receptor beta chain was sequenced in a study of shared clonotypes between healthy human individuals. Regarding the study as a whole: In the sorted subsets, rarefaction showed sequencing was incomplete despite large depth.

Regarding this clone: Its antigen is as yet unknown.

Method: immunoSEQ multiplex PCR; TCRdb's copy keeps in-frame clones and lacks some. Of about 1.1 million clones detected, 70% to 80% appear once; the ten largest clones hold 0.89%. Germline assignment: CDR1 LNHDA and CDR2 SQIVND (reference sequence). CDR3 length: 15 amino acids. Trimming removed 5 bases from V and 6 bases from J; junction bases left unmatched: 8. The TCR originated in a man in his late teens or twenties in good health. Some clones in this sample may be carry-over from other donors' samples. The sample comprised memory CD4+ T cells from PBMCs. The subset was: CD45RA-negative fraction. The chain has TRBV19 and TRBJ1-4; 8 bases agree with TRBD1. The CDR3 sequence is CASSDPGQGDEKLFF. DNA for the CDR3: TGTGCCAGTAGTGACCCCGGACAGGGTGATGAAAAACTGTTTTTT. Full variable domain (remainder filled in from reference TRBV19 and TRBJ1-4): DGGITQSPKYLFRKEGQNVTLSCEQNLNHDAMYWYRQDPGQGLRLIYYSQIVNDFQKGDIAEGYSVSREKKESFPLTVTSAQKNPTAFYLCASSDPGQGDEKLFFGSGTQLSVL.